Presented here are 13 T cell receptor beta chains from one specimen sequenced in a study of early T cells in non-severe SARS-CoV-2 infection. One entry per CDR3 protein results from TCRdb running MiXCR on the 5' RACE reads. Of about 61,000 distinct CDR3 sequences listed, 12% are singletons. The source was whole blood, collected at baseline. The receptors here all came from an adult who was a healthcare worker with PCR-confirmed SARS-CoV-2 infection or an uninfected control (not recorded which). The donor label of this sample is uncertain.

This chain joins TRBV5-1 and TRBJ2-3; 12 bases map to TRBD2. The CDR3 consists of 16 residues. The germline V gene has CDR1 SGHRS and CDR2 YFSETQ. The junction had 5 bases not matched to a gene; V was cut back by 4 bases and J by 2 bases. Written as DNA, the CDR3 is TGCGCCAGCAGCCCCGGACTAGCGGGGCCCACAGATACGCAGTATTTT. It encodes CASSPGLAGPTDTQYF.

This clonotype was counted a few times. The rearrangement uses TRBV7-6 and TRBJ2-5; 7 nucleotides agree with TRBD1. The V gene end was trimmed by 5 bases and the J gene end by 1 base; junction bases not matched to a gene: 13. This CDR3 comprises 17 residues. Germline loops: CDR1 SGHVS, CDR2 FNYEAQ. As DNA, the CDR3 is TGTGCCAGCAGCATTAGAACAGGGGCGACAACCCAAGAGACCCAGTACTTC. It specifies CASSIRTGATTQETQYF.

The chain carries TRBV5-4 and TRBJ2-3; maybe TRBD2 (6 bases). The CDR3 runs 15 residues. The germline V gene has CDR1 SGHNT and CDR2 YYREEE (reference sequence). V was shortened by 1 base and J by 0 bases, with 9 bases between the two germline ends. CDR3 DNA: TGTGCCAGCAGCTTGCCGGGAGCAAGCACAGATACGCAGTATTTT. Its protein is CASSLPGASTDTQYF. The full variable domain, rest sourced from reference TRBV5-4 and TRBJ2-3, is ETGVTQSPTHLIKTRGQQVTLRCSSQSGHNTVSWYQQALGQGPQFIFQYYREEENGRGNFPPRFSGLQFPNYSSELNVNALELDDSALYLCASSLPGASTDTQYFGPGTRLTVL.

This clonotype appeared a few times. The chain combines TRBV6-1 with TRBJ2-3; a possible D gene is TRBD1 (6 bases). This CDR3 has 13 residues. CDR1 and CDR2 (germline): MNHNS, SASEGT. The ends were cut back, 7 bases at V and 4 bases at J, with 12 bases in the middle. CDR3 bases: TGTGCCAGCACCCTGAACAGGGCAGATACGCAGTATTTT. This sequence encodes CASTLNRADTQYF.

This clonotype has more than one count but fewer than ten. The chain has TRBV20-1 and TRBJ2-5, with D hard to call. Germline V gene lookup returns CDR1 DFQATT and CDR2 SNEGSKA (reference sequence). CDR3 length equals 13 residues. Trimming shortened V by 3 bases and J by 1 base, and 9 bases separated the two germline ends. The CDR3 DNA sequence: TGCAGTGCTAGGGCCGGCCCCCAAGAGACCCAGTACTTC. Encoded protein: CSARAGPQETQYF.

This chain links TRBV6-6 with TRBJ2-5, with 14 positions matching TRBD2. The junction had 7 bases not matched to a gene; V was cut back by 2 bases and J by 2 bases. The CDR3 length is 18 residues. From germline, CDR1 is MNHNY and CDR2 SVGAGI (reference sequence). The CDR3 loop is CASSYTGLAGVTQETQYF. CDR3 in DNA: TGTGCCAGCAGTTACACGGGACTAGCGGGGGTAACGCAAGAGACCCAGTACTTC.

This sequence joins TRBV4-1 and TRBJ1-5, with a weak D call TRBD1 (6 bases). Per germline, CDR1 MGHRA and CDR2 YSYEKL. V was cut by 1 base and J by 0 bases, with 7 bases left in between. This CDR3 contains 15 residues. The CDR3 DNA reads TGCGCCAGCAGCCAAGTGGACAGTAGCAATCAGCCCCAGCATTTT. Protein product: CASSQVDSSNQPQHF.

The genes are TRBV7-2 and TRBJ2-7; possibly TRBD1 or TRBD2 for D (5 bases each). CDR1 and CDR2 (germline): SGHTA, FQGNSA. The CDR3 spans 14 residues. V dropped 0 bases and J dropped 3 bases, with 9 bases sitting between them. The CDR3 here is CASSLAGTDYEQYV. CDR3 in DNA: TGTGCCAGCAGCTTAGCGGGGACCGACTACGAGCAGTACGTC.

The genes are TRBV6-1 and TRBJ2-5; weak D call: TRBD1 (5 bases). V lost 1 base and J 5 bases, leaving 14 bases between the germline ends. CDR1 is MNHNS and CDR2 is SASEGT in the germline V gene. This CDR3 spans 15 amino acids. CDR3 in amino acids: CASSEGRTGPETQYF. In nucleotides, the CDR3 is TGTGCCAGCAGTGAAGGAAGAACAGGTCCCGAGACCCAGTACTTC.

The rearrangement links TRBV6-6 to TRBJ2-7; TRBD1 matches 7 bases. In germline, CDR1 is MNHNY, CDR2 SVGAGI (reference sequence). CDR3 length: 14 residues. The V and J ends lost 6 bases and 6 bases, in that order; junction bases with no gene match: 11. The CDR3 here is CASRRADRAGEQYV. DNA of the CDR3: TGTGCCAGCAGGCGCGCCGACAGGGCTGGCGAGCAGTACGTC.

This rearrangement joins TRBV6-6 to TRBJ2-2, with 9 bases identical to TRBD1. Germline values: CDR1 MNHNY, CDR2 SVGAGI (reference sequence). The CDR3 runs 15 residues. The J segment lost 1 base and the V segment lost 6 bases, leaving 3 bases of the junction unmatched. This CDR3 is CASRTGQGNTGELFF. Here the CDR3 DNA reads TGTGCCAGCAGGACGGGACAGGGGAACACCGGGGAGCTGTTTTTT.

This clonotype was seen repeatedly, ten times or more. The V gene is TRBV3-1, the J gene TRBJ2-3, with D unresolved. Trimming removed 1 base from V and 4 bases from J, with 12 bases in between. Germline V gives CDR1 LGHDT, CDR2 YNNKEL (reference sequence). This CDR3 has 15 amino acids. The CDR3 loop is CASSQGHESADTQYF. The CDR3 nucleotides are TGTGCCAGCAGCCAAGGTCATGAGAGTGCAGATACGCAGTATTTT.

This clonotype was detected only a few times. This chain uses TRBV3-1 with TRBJ1-1; unclear D gene. Trimming removed 2 bases from V and 7 bases from J, with 11 bases in between. The germline CDR1 and CDR2 sequences are LGHDT and YNNKEL (reference sequence). The length of the CDR3 is 13 residues. CDR3 sequence reads: CASSQLGGGEAFF. DNA of the CDR3: TGTGCCAGCAGCCAATTGGGCGGCGGTGAAGCTTTCTTT.